The T cell receptor (beta chain) under discussion was sequenced for a study of Graves' ophthalmopathy and Graves' hyperthyroidism. Diagnosis was based on clinical symptoms, serum thyroxine, TRAb, thyroid ultrasound and orbital computed tomography. The CDR3 covers 15 residues. Germline V gives CDR1 DFQATT, CDR2 SNEGSKA (reference sequence). Deletions cut 0 bases from V and 6 bases from J, with 14 bases between. This clonotype has at least ten counts. RNA transcripts were the source from which TCR beta CDR3 regions were amplified. The workflow started with a first-round RT-PCR run with HTBI primers and then moved on to a second-round multiplex PCR. From the multiplex PCR reads, TCRdb called clonotypes with MiXCR, one entry per CDR3 protein. The table has hundreds of thousands of distinct CDR3 sequences, approximately 21% seen once.

This clonotype was obtained from a woman between 18 and 29 years old with stable Graves' hyperthyroidism. Some clones in this sample may be carry-over from other donors' samples. The V and J genes are TRBV20-1 and TRBJ2-2; D is possibly TRBD1 (6 bases). The sample comprised peripheral blood. The CDR3 region is CSARDGTYLSGELFF. CDR3 sequence (DNA): TGCAGTGCTAGAGATGGGACATACCTGTCCGGGGAGCTGTTTTTT.